Below are 17 T cell receptor beta chains sequenced from a single sample in a study of glioma-infiltrating T cells after dendritic cell vaccination. The protocol was immunoSEQ multiplex PCR, while the TCRdb copy is restricted to in-frame clones and leaves out a portion. The profile covers over 90,000 clones, with 81% appearing a single time and over 9.5% taken by the ten largest. The specimen comprised blood, sampled before dendritic cell vaccination. The receptors shown here come from a human donor with glioblastoma.

This clone came up once. This chain connects TRBV7-8 to TRBJ2-7; weak D call: TRBD1 (6 bases). Germline V lookup: CDR1 SGHVS, CDR2 FQNEAQ. The CDR3 consists of 14 residues. V was clipped by 5 bases and J by 0 bases, with 11 bases between them. CDR3 in DNA: TGTGCCAGCAGCATCGGACAGCCCTCCTACGAGCAGTACTTC. As protein: CASSIGQPSYEQYF.

The chain recombines TRBV7-2 with TRBJ1-3, with D perhaps matching TRBD1 (5 bases). Germline V lookup: CDR1 SGHTA, CDR2 FQGNSA. Trimming stripped 3 bases from V and 3 bases from J, with 9 bases between. The CDR3 covers 14 residues. In DNA, the CDR3 is TGTGCCAGCAGCTTGGGGGGAGATGGAAACACCATATATTTT. Translated: CASSLGGDGNTIYF.

The sample holds a few counts of this clone. CDR3 nucleotide sequence: TGCGCCAGCAGCCAGGACAGGGGTGGCACTGAAGCTTTCTTT. Protein sequence: CASSQDRGGTEAFF. This sequence joins TRBV4-3 and TRBJ1-1; 9 nucleotides agree with TRBD1. Germline CDR1 and CDR2: LGHNA and YSLEER. With V trimmed by 3 bases and J by 4 bases, 3 bases remained unmatched. The CDR3 has 14 residues.

This chain connects TRBV27 to TRBJ1-1; maybe TRBD1 (5 bases). This CDR3 is 14 amino acids long. Trimming took off 2 bases at V and 5 bases at J, with 12 bases between the two ends. Germline loops: CDR1 MNHEY, CDR2 SMNVEV (reference sequence). The CDR3 region is CASSLGQGQTEAFF. The CDR3 nucleotides are TGTGCCAGCAGTTTAGGGCAGGGCCAAACTGAAGCTTTCTTT.

J is TRBJ2-7 and V is TRBV10-3; TRBD1 is a possible D gene (7 bases). In germline, CDR1 is ENHRY, CDR2 SYGVKD. The ends were cut back, 4 bases at V and 4 bases at J, with 20 bases in the middle. The CDR3 totals 16 residues. CDR3 in DNA: TGTGCCATCAGTGGGACTGCGGGACAGAGGCGATACGAGCAGTACTTC. Its protein is CAISGTAGQRRYEQYF.

The chain links TRBV6-5 to TRBJ2-6; TRBD1 aligns across 7 bases. After removal of 5 bases from V and 2 bases from J, the junction contained 3 bases not matched to a gene. In germline, CDR1 is MNHEY, CDR2 SVGAGI. The CDR3 loop spans 15 amino acids. For the CDR3, the DNA is TGTGCCAGCAGTCAGACAGGGACTGGGGCCAACGTCCTGACTTTC. Translation gives CASSQTGTGANVLTF.

The rearrangement uses TRBV14 and TRBJ2-2; a weak D match, TRBD2 (5 bases). The CDR3 runs to 13 residues. The V gene lost 5 bases and the J gene lost 5 bases, with 9 bases spanning the gap. Germline CDR1 reads SGHDN; CDR2 reads FVKESK. This CDR3 reads CASSKRVTGELFF. In DNA, the CDR3 is TGTGCCAGCAGCAAGAGGGTTACCGGGGAGCTGTTTTTT.

This rearrangement joins TRBV5-4 to TRBJ1-3; 10 bases align to TRBD1. This CDR3 spans 15 amino acids. The V and J ends lost 3 bases and 5 bases, in that order; junction bases with no gene match: 5. The germline V gene encodes CDR1 SGHNT and CDR2 YYREEE (reference sequence). The CDR3 loop reads CASSSRTGGRNTIYF. The CDR3 DNA sequence: TGTGCCAGCAGCTCAAGGACAGGGGGAAGAAACACCATATATTTT.

CDR3 coding DNA: TGTGCCAGCAGTTTATTTCCAGGGGGAATAGCAGATACGCAGTATTTT. Its translation is CASSLFPGGIADTQYF. The V gene is TRBV27, the J gene TRBJ2-3; 7 nucleotides agree with TRBD1. The CDR3 runs 16 residues. Germline V gene sequence: CDR1 MNHEY, CDR2 SMNVEV (reference sequence). Losses at the gene ends were 1 base for V and 4 bases for J; bases not matched to a gene: 8.

This clone was observed a handful of times. This chain connects TRBV4-1 to TRBJ1-2; D might be TRBD1 (6 bases). With 0 bases removed from V and 4 bases from J, the gap between germline ends came to 12 bases. There are 15 residues in the CDR3. Per germline, CDR1 MGHRA and CDR2 YSYEKL. The chain's CDR3 is CASSQERGAGYGYTF. CDR3 in DNA: TGCGCCAGCAGCCAAGAACGGGGGGCGGGCTATGGCTACACCTTC.

The rearrangement links TRBV7-3 to TRBJ2-3; TRBD1 agrees at 10 bases. Germline CDR1 reads SGHTA; CDR2 reads FQGTGA. CDR3 length: 15 amino acids. V lost 5 bases to trimming and J lost 2 bases; unmatched junction nucleotides: 4. The CDR3 DNA sequence: TGTGCCAGCAGCGGAGGACAGGGGGACACAGATACGCAGTATTTT. This codes for CASSGGQGDTDTQYF. The full variable domain, its missing parts supplied by reference TRBV7-3 and TRBJ2-3, is GAGVSQTPSNKVTEKGKYVELRCDPISGHTALYWYRQSLGQGPEFLIYFQGTGAADDSGLPNDRFFAVRPEGSVSTLKIQRTERGDSAVYLCASSGGQGDTDTQYFGPGTRLTVL.

The V gene is TRBV7-8, the J gene TRBJ1-2; 8 bases are shared with TRBD1. Germline loops: CDR1 SGHVS, CDR2 FQNEAQ. J gave up 5 bases and V 4 bases, and 3 bases lay outside the gene matches. This CDR3 comprises 13 residues. The CDR3 DNA reads TGTGCCAGCAGCTGGACAGGGAGATATGGCTACACCTTC. This encodes CASSWTGRYGYTF.

In this sample, this clone turned up a few times. This chain connects TRBV5-4 to TRBJ1-5; 8 positions agree with TRBD1. V was clipped by 4 bases and J by 3 bases; unmatched bases: 3. Looked up from germline, CDR1 is SGHNT and CDR2 is YYREEE (reference sequence). The CDR3 extends over 14 amino acids. CDR3 amino acids: CASSNRGSNQPQHF. The CDR3, as DNA: TGTGCCAGCAGCAACAGGGGGTCCAATCAGCCCCAGCATTTT.

J is TRBJ1-5 and V is TRBV4-3; D is unresolved. This CDR3 is built from 14 residues. CDR1 is LGHNA, CDR2 YSLEER, per germline. The ends were cut back, 8 bases at V and 4 bases at J, with 15 bases in the middle. The DNA of the CDR3 is TGCGCCAGCGGAGATAAGACTACGAATCAGCCCCAGCATTTT. The encoded protein is CASGDKTTNQPQHF.

This clone has ten or more counts. V and J are TRBV6-1 and TRBJ1-4, with D hard to call. V lost 5 bases, J lost 7 bases, and 17 bases lay in between. CDR1 and CDR2 (germline): MNHNS, SASEGT. This CDR3 has 15 residues. CDR3 DNA: TGTGCCAGCAGTCCCTCGACATATAATACTGAAAAACTGTTTTTT. Residues: CASSPSTYNTEKLFF.

The rearrangement joins TRBV5-4 to TRBJ1-6; D gene ambiguous. The CDR3 is 13 amino acids. Germline CDR1 reads SGHNT; CDR2 reads YYREEE (reference sequence). Between the trimmed V and J ends, which lost 4 bases and 6 bases, there was a span of 8 bases. CDR3 nucleotide sequence: TGTGCCAGCAGCCCCACAGTTAATTCACCCCTCCACTTT. Protein product: CASSPTVNSPLHF.

The rearrangement joins TRBV19 to TRBJ1-1; no definite D call. The CDR3 extends over 13 amino acids. Trimming removed 6 bases from V and 1 base from J, with 9 bases in between. Germline CDR1 LNHDA, CDR2 SQIVND (reference sequence). The CDR3 loop reads CASRLVQNTEAFF. CDR3 DNA: TGTGCCAGTAGACTGGTGCAGAACACTGAAGCTTTCTTT.